This is a list of T cell receptor beta chains from one sample in a study of blood T cell repertoires in COVID-19. The repertoire was sequenced with immunoSEQ multiplex PCR; TCRdb's copy has only in-frame clones and lacks some. The repertoire holds 200,000 to 250,000 clones, about 85% seen once, with approximately 18% in the top ten. What was sequenced was peripheral blood. The origin of the receptors is a woman aged 80 or older with active or convalescent COVID-19. Each CDR3 is given with its conserved first and last residue. Fields, in order: CDR3 length, V gene, D gene, clone size, J gene, CDR3 protein, CDR3 DNA. A D gene is named only where the DNA matches it firmly. Expanded clones are given a class, and other clones once, few, many or no size at all.

length: 16
V: TRBV28
D: TRBD2
size: NA
J: TRBJ2-3
CDR3: CASSSFAAGGKYTQYF
DNA: TGTGCCAGCAGTTCCTTTGCGGCGGGGGGTAAATATACGCAGTATTTT

length: 15
V: TRBV5-1
D: TRBD2
size: NA
J: TRBJ2-1
CDR3: CASSLVAGSSGEQFF
DNA: TGCGCCAGCAGCTTGGTAGCGGGATCGTCGGGTGAGCAGTTCTTC

length: 11
V: TRBV20-1
D: NA
size: NA
J: TRBJ2-5
CDR3: CSANSRETQYF
DNA: TGCAGTGCTAACAGCAGGGAGACCCAGTACTTC

length: 14
V: TRBV2
D: NA
size: NA
J: TRBJ1-2
CDR3: CASSEYTGRYGYTF
DNA: TGTGCCAGCAGTGAATACACAGGGCGCTATGGCTACACCTTC

length: 17
V: TRBV4-1
D: TRBD2
size: NA
J: TRBJ2-3
CDR3: CASSQDRTSGGADTQYF
DNA: TGCGCCAGCAGCCAAGATAGGACTAGCGGGGGGGCAGATACGCAGTATTTT

length: 19
V: TRBV27
D: TRBD2
size: few
J: TRBJ2-7
CDR3: CASSLFSLASGSFSYEQYF
DNA: TGTGCCAGCAGTTTATTTTCATTGGCTAGCGGGAGTTTCTCCTACGAGCAGTACTTC

length: 15
V: TRBV14
D: TRBD2
size: NA
J: TRBJ2-7
CDR3: CASSPVSGSPYEQYF
DNA: TGTGCCAGCAGCCCAGTTAGCGGGTCACCGTACGAGCAGTACTTC

length: 17
V: TRBV9
D: TRBD1
size: NA
J: TRBJ1-6
CDR3: CASSVDQGAAYNSPLHF
DNA: TGTGCCAGCAGCGTAGATCAGGGGGCCGCCTATAATTCACCCCTCCACTTT

length: 13
V: TRBV7-3
D: TRBD1
size: NA
J: TRBJ1-2
CDR3: CASSFRQGIGYTF
DNA: TGTGCCAGCAGCTTTAGACAGGGTATTGGCTACACCTTC

length: 16
V: TRBV10-1
D: TRBD2
size: NA
J: TRBJ2-1
CDR3: CASRAPLAGAYNEQFF
DNA: TGCGCCAGCAGGGCACCTCTAGCGGGCGCCTACAATGAGCAGTTCTTC

length: 13
V: TRBV14
D: NA
size: NA
J: TRBJ1-2
CDR3: CASSQDLFYGYTF
DNA: TGTGCCAGCAGCCAAGACTTATTCTATGGCTACACCTTC

length: 12
V: TRBV12-3/TRBV12-4
D: NA
size: few
J: TRBJ1-5
CDR3: CASSTGGRPQHF
DNA: TGTGCCAGCAGTACCGGAGGACGGCCCCAGCATTTT

length: 16
V: TRBV6-1
D: TRBD1
size: NA
J: TRBJ1-5
CDR3: CASSEYTGARNQPQHF
DNA: TGTGCCAGCAGTGAATATACAGGGGCACGCAATCAGCCCCAGCATTTT

length: 15
V: TRBV19
D: NA
size: NA
J: TRBJ2-6
CDR3: CASSIWGAGANVLTF
DNA: TGTGCCAGTAGTATTTGGGGGGCTGGGGCCAACGTCCTGACTTTC

length: 12
V: TRBV6-5
D: TRBD2
size: NA
J: TRBJ2-5
CDR3: CASRGGKETQYF
DNA: TGTGCCAGCAGGGGAGGGAAAGAGACCCAGTACTTC